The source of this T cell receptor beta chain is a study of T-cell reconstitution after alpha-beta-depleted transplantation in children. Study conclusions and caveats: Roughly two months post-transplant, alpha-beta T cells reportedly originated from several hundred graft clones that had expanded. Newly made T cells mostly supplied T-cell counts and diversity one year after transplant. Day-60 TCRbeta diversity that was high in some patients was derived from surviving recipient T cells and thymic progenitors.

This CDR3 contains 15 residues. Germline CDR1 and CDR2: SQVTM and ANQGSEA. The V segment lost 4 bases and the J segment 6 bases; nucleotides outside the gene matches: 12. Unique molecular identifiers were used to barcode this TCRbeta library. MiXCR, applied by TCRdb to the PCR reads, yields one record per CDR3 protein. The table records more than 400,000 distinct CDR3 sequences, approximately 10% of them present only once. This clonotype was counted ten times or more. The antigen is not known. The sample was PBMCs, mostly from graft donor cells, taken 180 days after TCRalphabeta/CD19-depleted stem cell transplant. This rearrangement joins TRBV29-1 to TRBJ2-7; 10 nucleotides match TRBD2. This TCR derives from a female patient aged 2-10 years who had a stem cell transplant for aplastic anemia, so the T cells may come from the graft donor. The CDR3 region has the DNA TGCAGCGTTGGGTTTGGGGCTAGCGGGAGAAGCGAGCAGTACGTC. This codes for CSVGFGASGRSEQYV.